Presented here are 25 T cell receptor beta chains from one specimen sequenced in a study of Ad26.COV2.S vaccination and SARS-CoV-2 variants. Profiling relied on immunoSEQ multiplex PCR, and the TCRdb table lists in-frame clones only, not all of them. The repertoire consists of 350,000 to 500,000 clones, with 75% to 95% occurring once and the leading ten covering 9% to 15%. Described treatment: some 20 received Ad26.COV2.S at low or high dose, single or two shots; about five received placebo; per-sample allocation not given. Collection of the samples took place on day 63 after the first injection of vaccine or placebo. The specimen comprised peripheral blood, sampled in a trial of Ad26.COV2.S vaccine versus placebo. The receptors shown here come from a person between 18 and 59 years old who received the Ad26.COV2.S COVID-19 vaccine or a placebo.

The chain joins TRBV20-1 to TRBJ2-3; D unclear. This CDR3 is built from 11 residues. Germline assignment: CDR1 DFQATT and CDR2 SNEGSKA (reference sequence). Trimming left V 5 bases short and J 4 bases short, with 7 bases between. CDR3 nucleotides: TGCAGTGCTGTCTATTCAGATACGCAGTATTTT. Translated: CSAVYSDTQYF.

The CDR3 nucleotides read TGTGCCATCAGTGAGGTGGGACGGAGCTCCTACGAGCAGTACTTC. This encodes CAISEVGRSSYEQYF. This sequence joins TRBV10-3 and TRBJ2-7; possibly TRBD1 or TRBD2 for D (5 bases each). The CDR3 spans 15 residues. Trimming removed 2 bases at V and 0 bases at J, with 11 bases between. Germline CDR1 ENHRY, CDR2 SYGVKD.

The chain is built from TRBV3-1 (or the pseudogene TRBV3-2) and TRBJ2-7; D ambiguous. The CDR3 has 16 amino acids. Germline assignment: CDR1 LGHDT and CDR2 YNNKEL (reference sequence). V lost 1 base to trimming and J lost 3 bases, with 16 bases between them. The CDR3: CASSQGFEVTYYEQYF. For the CDR3, the DNA is TGTGCCAGCAGCCAAGGCTTTGAGGTTACCTACTACGAGCAGTACTTC.

The V and J genes are TRBV14 and TRBJ1-2, with D unresolved. CDR1 and CDR2 from the germline V gene are SGHDN and FVKESK. The CDR3 has 15 amino acids. Trimming removed 0 bases at V and 4 bases at J, with 12 bases between. In nucleotides, the CDR3 is TGTGCCAGCAGCCAAGATCGCAACAGCGCCTATGGCTACACCTTC. This translates into CASSQDRNSAYGYTF.

This chain connects TRBV5-1 to TRBJ2-7, with unresolved D. V was cut by 0 bases and J by 2 bases, with 9 bases left in between. This CDR3 region has 14 residues. Germline-derived CDR1 and CDR2 are SGHRS and YFSETQ. CDR3 loop: CASSLGRLPYEQYF. DNA for the CDR3: TGCGCCAGCAGCTTGGGGCGTTTACCCTACGAGCAGTACTTC.

The chain uses TRBV18 and TRBJ2-2, with 12 bases aligning to TRBD2. The CDR3 is 18 amino acids. With 3 bases clipped from V and 3 bases from J, the junction kept 8 bases outside the gene matches. Germline lookup yields CDR1 KGHSH and CDR2 LQKENI. For the CDR3, the DNA is TGTGCCAGCTCACCGACGCTAGCGGGAGGGCCGGACACCGGGGAGCTGTTTTTT. It codes for CASSPTLAGGPDTGELFF.

V and J are TRBV7-3 and TRBJ2-7; no firm D call. Germline-derived CDR1 and CDR2 are SGHTA and FQGTGA. V lost 5 bases and J 3 bases, leaving 11 bases between the germline ends. The CDR3 is 13 residues long. The CDR3 loop reads CASSPDGFYEQYF. The CDR3 bases are TGTGCCAGCAGCCCCGACGGTTTCTACGAGCAGTACTTC.

The V and J genes are TRBV5-1 and TRBJ2-1; D uncertain. Trimming removed 0 bases from V and 7 bases from J, with 11 bases in between. Germline V gives CDR1 SGHRS, CDR2 YFSETQ. The CDR3 is 14 residues long. DNA of the CDR3: TGCGCCAGCAGCTTGGTCGTCCAGAGTAATGAGCAGTTCTTC. This encodes CASSLVVQSNEQFF.

The rearrangement links TRBV4-3 to TRBJ2-1, with D possibly matching TRBD2 (5 bases). The germline V and J ends were trimmed by 0 bases and 3 bases, with 9 bases remaining between them. The CDR3 extends over 15 amino acids. Germline V gene lookup returns CDR1 LGHNA and CDR2 YSLEER. DNA of the CDR3: TGCGCCAGCAGCCAAGATGAACTAGACTACAATGAGCAGTTCTTC. Encoded protein: CASSQDELDYNEQFF.

This chain joins TRBV6-5 and TRBJ2-1; D could derive from TRBD1 or TRBD2 (5 bases each). This CDR3 is 15 amino acids long. V lost 6 bases and J 4 bases, leaving 16 bases between the germline ends. Germline V gene sequence: CDR1 MNHEY, CDR2 SVGAGI. The CDR3 reads CASRFQSGRYNEQFF. The CDR3 DNA follows: TGTGCCAGCAGGTTTCAGTCGGGACGATACAATGAGCAGTTCTTC.

The gene calls are TRBV28 and TRBJ1-1; D is unresolved. From germline, CDR1 is MDHEN and CDR2 SYDVKM. This CDR3 contains 11 residues. Here the CDR3 DNA reads TGTTCTTCGTCCACGGACACTGAAGCTTTCTTT. Amino acids: CSSSTDTEAFF. The entire variable domain, with the rest obtained from reference TRBV28 and TRBJ1-1, is as follows: DVKVTQSSRYLVKRTGEKVFLECVQDMDHENMFWYRQDPGLGLRLIYFSYDVKMKEKGDIPEGYSVSREKKERFSLILESASTNQTSMYLCSSSTDTEAFFGQGTRLTVV.

This clone was observed a single time. This chain uses TRBV10-1 with TRBJ2-5, with D possibly called TRBD1 or TRBD2 (5 bases each). The CDR3 covers 14 residues. Germline CDR1 WNHNN, CDR2 SYGVQD (reference sequence). With 0 bases removed from V and 5 bases from J, the gap between germline ends came to 10 bases. This chain's CDR3 is CASSESGWGETQYF. The CDR3 region has the DNA TGCGCCAGCAGTGAGTCAGGGTGGGGGGAGACCCAGTACTTC.

This chain joins TRBV10-3 and TRBJ2-1, with TRBD2 matching 8 bases. From germline, CDR1 is ENHRY and CDR2 SYGVKD. The CDR3 sequence is 17 residues long. V shed 2 bases, J shed 8 bases, and the junction held 14 bases outside the gene matches. In DNA, the CDR3 is TGTGCCATCAGTGAGCCGCTAGCGGGCGCTCTATTCGATGAGCAGTTCTTC. Amino acids: CAISEPLAGALFDEQFF.

The chain uses TRBV7-9 and TRBJ1-1, with 7 positions matching TRBD1. The length of the CDR3 is 14 residues. Germline V gene lookup returns CDR1 SEHNR and CDR2 FQNEAQ (reference sequence). With 5 bases clipped from V and 3 bases from J, the junction kept 6 bases outside the gene matches. CDR3 loop: CASSVQGSYTEAFF. CDR3 nucleotide sequence: TGTGCCAGCAGCGTACAGGGGTCCTACACTGAAGCTTTCTTT.

As DNA, the CDR3 is TGCAGCGCTACACCGGGACTAGCGGGAGAGGGCGAGCAGTACTTC. The encoded protein is CSATPGLAGEGEQYF. The J gene is TRBJ2-7, the V gene TRBV29-1, with TRBD2 matching over 14 bases. CDR1 SQVTM and CDR2 ANQGSEA come from the germline V gene. The length of the CDR3 is 15 residues. J gave up 6 bases and V 7 bases, and 11 bases lay outside the gene matches.

V is TRBV28 and J is TRBJ1-6, with D maybe TRBD1 (5 bases). The CDR3 consists of 15 residues. Between the trimmed V and J ends, which lost 1 base and 10 bases, there was a span of 14 bases. Germline CDR1 and CDR2: MDHEN and SYDVKM. DNA of the CDR3: TGTGCCAGCAGTTTATTAATGAGGGGAAACTCACCCCTCCACTTT. This codes for CASSLLMRGNSPLHF.

The CDR3 loop is CSVRTGKDNQPQHF. The CDR3 coding sequence is TGCAGCGTCCGAACAGGGAAGGACAATCAGCCCCAGCATTTT. The chain employs TRBV29-1 and TRBJ1-5, with TRBD1 as a possible D gene (6 bases). The CDR3 has 14 amino acids. Trimming left V 6 bases short and J 3 bases short, with 15 bases between. Germline-derived CDR1 and CDR2 are SQVTM and ANQGSEA.

The V gene is TRBV28, the J gene TRBJ1-2, with D unclear. V was trimmed by 6 bases and J by 4 bases, leaving 9 bases between them. Per the germline V gene, CDR1 is MDHEN and CDR2 is SYDVKM. The CDR3 has 12 residues. DNA of the CDR3: TGTGCCAGCAGCTCGTTGGGCTATGGCTACACCTTC. It encodes CASSSLGYGYTF.

This sequence joins TRBV4-2 and TRBJ1-1, with no clear D. The CDR3 covers 14 residues. Germline loops: CDR1 LGHNA, CDR2 YNFKEQ. The V end was cut by 0 bases, the J end by 0 bases, with 5 bases between. The CDR3 here is CASSQDQMNTEAFF. CDR3 bases: TGTGCCAGCAGCCAAGATCAAATGAACACTGAAGCTTTCTTT.

V is TRBV7-9 and J is TRBJ1-1, with TRBD1 matching 7 bases. The germline V gene encodes CDR1 SEHNR and CDR2 FQNEAQ (reference sequence). This CDR3 region has 15 residues. Trimming at V came to 5 bases and at J to 1 base, leaving 7 bases not matched to a gene. The CDR3 protein is CASSQNRGGNTEAFF. The CDR3 region has the DNA TGTGCCAGCAGCCAAAACAGGGGTGGGAACACTGAAGCTTTCTTT.

The V gene is TRBV29-1, the J gene TRBJ1-2, with D unclear. CDR1 SQVTM and CDR2 ANQGSEA come from the germline V gene. V lost 4 bases, J lost 8 bases, and 11 bases lay in between. This CDR3 is built from 11 residues. The CDR3 reads CSVVAGRGYTF. The CDR3 DNA follows: TGCAGCGTTGTAGCCGGTCGGGGCTACACCTTC.

The rearrangement links TRBV14 to TRBJ1-1, with no clear D. Between the trimmed V and J ends, which lost 0 bases and 4 bases, there was a span of 6 bases. CDR3 length: 13 amino acids. The germline V gene encodes CDR1 SGHDN and CDR2 FVKESK. This chain's CDR3 is CASSQDMVTEAFF. The CDR3 nucleotides are TGTGCCAGCAGCCAAGATATGGTCACTGAAGCTTTCTTT.

The chain combines TRBV27 with TRBJ1-4; TRBD1 agrees at 7 bases. CDR1 MNHEY and CDR2 SMNVEV come from the germline V gene (reference sequence). V was pared by 9 bases and J by 5 bases, with 3 bases of the junction left unmatched. CDR3 length: 12 residues. The CDR3 protein is CARGQTNEKLFF. The CDR3 nucleotides read TGTGCCAGGGGACAGACGAATGAAAAACTGTTTTTT.

The V gene is TRBV27, the J gene TRBJ2-1; the match to TRBD2 covers 10 bases. CDR3 size: 18 residues. CDR1 MNHEY and CDR2 SMNVEV come from the germline V gene (reference sequence). Germline trimming cut 4 bases from V and 7 bases from J; bases unmatched to any gene: 16. CDR3 DNA sequence: TGTGCCAGCAGTTCCTCCGGGCTAGCGGGAGTATTTGGGAATGAGCAGTTCTTC. This codes for CASSSSGLAGVFGNEQFF.

The chain carries TRBV28 and TRBJ1-3, with TRBD1 matching over 9 bases. The V segment lost 5 bases and the J segment 1 base; nucleotides outside the gene matches: 0. The germline CDR1 and CDR2 sequences are MDHEN and SYDVKM. CDR3 length equals 14 residues. The CDR3 bases are TGTGCCAGCAGTGACAGGGGGTCTGGAAACACCATATATTTT. This sequence encodes CASSDRGSGNTIYF.